This T cell receptor beta chain was recovered during a study of T-cell reconstitution after alpha-beta-depleted transplantation in children. Overall study findings and caveats: The authors attributed T-cell counts and diversity one year after transplant mostly to newly produced T cells.

A TCRbeta library incorporating unique molecular identifiers was prepared. TCRdb re-called the PCR reads through MiXCR, storing one row per CDR3 protein. The sample yields 450,000 to 700,000 distinct CDR3 sequences, roughly 30% seen once. Concerning this clonotype: Its specificity is unknown.

The CDR3 extends over 14 amino acids. Trimming removed 3 bases at V and 10 bases at J, with 19 bases between. The V gene's germline CDR1 is DFQATT and CDR2 SNEGSKA (reference sequence). The specimen comprised PBMCs, sampled before TCRalphabeta/CD19-depleted stem cell transplant. This receptor was identified in a boy younger than two with Wiskott-Aldrich syndrome, due to receive a stem cell transplant. The rearrangement joins TRBV20-1 to TRBJ2-1; the D is unclear. CDR3 protein: CSARDLKMGKEQFF. The CDR3 DNA is TGCAGTGCTAGGGACCTAAAAATGGGAAAGGAGCAGTTCTTC.